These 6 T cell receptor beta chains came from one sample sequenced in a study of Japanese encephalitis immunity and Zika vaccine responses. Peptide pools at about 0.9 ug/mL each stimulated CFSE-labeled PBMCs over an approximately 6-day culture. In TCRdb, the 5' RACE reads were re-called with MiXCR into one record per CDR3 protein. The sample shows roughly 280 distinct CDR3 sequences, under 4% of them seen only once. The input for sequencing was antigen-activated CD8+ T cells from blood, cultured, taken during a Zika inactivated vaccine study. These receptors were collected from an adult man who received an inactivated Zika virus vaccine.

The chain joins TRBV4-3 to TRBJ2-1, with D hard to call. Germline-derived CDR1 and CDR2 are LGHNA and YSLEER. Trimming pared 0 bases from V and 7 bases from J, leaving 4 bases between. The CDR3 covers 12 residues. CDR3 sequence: CASSQEGNEQFF. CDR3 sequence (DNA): TGCGCCAGCAGCCAAGAGGGAAATGAGCAGTTCTTC.

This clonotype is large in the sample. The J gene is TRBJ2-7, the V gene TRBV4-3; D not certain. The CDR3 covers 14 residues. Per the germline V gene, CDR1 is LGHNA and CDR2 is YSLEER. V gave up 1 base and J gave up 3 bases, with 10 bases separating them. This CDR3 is CASSQASGDYEQYF. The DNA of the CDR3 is TGCGCCAGCAGCCAAGCGTCAGGAGACTACGAGCAGTACTTC.

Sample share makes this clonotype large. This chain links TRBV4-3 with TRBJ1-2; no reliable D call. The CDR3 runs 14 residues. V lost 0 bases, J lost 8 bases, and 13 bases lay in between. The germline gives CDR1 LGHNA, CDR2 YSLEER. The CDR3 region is CASSQEDTAIGYTF. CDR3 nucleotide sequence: TGCGCCAGCAGCCAAGAAGACACCGCTATCGGCTACACCTTC.

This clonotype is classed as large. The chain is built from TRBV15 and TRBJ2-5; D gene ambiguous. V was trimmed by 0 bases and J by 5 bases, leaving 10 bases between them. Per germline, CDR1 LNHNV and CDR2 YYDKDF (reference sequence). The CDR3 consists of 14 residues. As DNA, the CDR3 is TGTGCCACCAGCAGAGATCGCGCCCGGGAGACCCAGTACTTC. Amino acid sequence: CATSRDRARETQYF. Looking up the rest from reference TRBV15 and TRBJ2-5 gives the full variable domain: DAMVIQNPRYQVTQFGKPVTLSCSQTLNHNVMYWYQQKSSQAPKLLFHYYDKDFNNEADTPDNFQSRRPNTSFCFLDIRSPGLGDTAMYLCATSRDRARETQYFGPGTRLLVL.

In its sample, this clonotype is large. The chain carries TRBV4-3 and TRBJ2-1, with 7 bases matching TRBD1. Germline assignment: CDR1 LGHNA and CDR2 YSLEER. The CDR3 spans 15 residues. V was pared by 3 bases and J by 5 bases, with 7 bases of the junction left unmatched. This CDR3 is CASSHPGQLDNEQFF. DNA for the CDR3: TGCGCCAGCAGCCATCCGGGACAGCTAGACAATGAGCAGTTCTTC.

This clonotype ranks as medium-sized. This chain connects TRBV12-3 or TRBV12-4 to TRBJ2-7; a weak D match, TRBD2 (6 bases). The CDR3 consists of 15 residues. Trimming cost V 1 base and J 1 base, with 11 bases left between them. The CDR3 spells CASSLGAGYSYEQYF. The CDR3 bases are TGTGCCAGCAGTTTAGGGGCGGGGTATTCCTACGAGCAGTACTTC.